This record covers a single TCR beta chain. Antigen unknown. The sample belongs to a study of beta chain bispecific antibodies for T cell cancers. Study details: TRBV sequencing of surviving healthy T cells measured each family's depletion.

Either OKT3 anti-CD3 antibody or CD3/CD28 beads expanded T cells from blood mononuclear cells over roughly three days. Normal T cells cocultured with Jurkat cells and anti-TRBV12 bispecific. Each coculture: around 50,000 target cells, around 50,000 normal T cells, bispecific antibody. TCRdb analysed the 5' RACE reads with MiXCR anew, one entry per CDR3 protein. The data hold about 20,000 distinct CDR3 sequences, with about 2% observed a single time. The V gene's germline CDR1 is DFQATT and CDR2 SNEGSKA (reference sequence). CDR3 length equals 15 residues. V was pared by 3 bases and J by 2 bases, with 10 bases of the junction left unmatched. Study observations and caveats: After anti-TRBV12 rather than anti-CD19 exposure, TRBV12-3 made up roughly 99% less of total TRBV signal. TRBV5-6, highly similar to TRBV5-5, is cross-recognized by anti-TRBV5-5 antibody. The leukemia cells, rather than normal T cells, gave most of the targeted TRBV signal.

This receptor was taken from a human donor in good health. Some clones in this sample may be carry-over from other donors' samples. The source material was healthy donor T cells cultured with leukemia cells, sampled from a culture containing a bispecific antibody targeting TCR Vbeta12. This chain connects TRBV20-1 to TRBJ2-7; 7 nucleotides agree with TRBD2. For the CDR3, the DNA is TGCAGTGCTAGTAGTGTCTTCCGGGGGGCCTACGAGCAGTACTTC. The encoded protein is CSASSVFRGAYEQYF.